A selection of T cell receptor beta chains follows, all from one sample in a study of blood T cell repertoires in COVID-19. Generated by immunoSEQ multiplex PCR, the TCRdb table keeps only in-frame clones and is missing some. Found here are around 140,000 clones, 87% of them singletons; the top ten hold 6% to 7%. The sequenced sample consisted of peripheral blood. The receptors stem from an elderly man with acute or convalescent COVID-19. Each CDR3 is given with its conserved first and last residue. Fields, in order: J gene, D gene, clone size, V gene, CDR3 length, CDR3 protein, CDR3 DNA. D genes are given only for firm matches. Size tells how often a clone was seen (once, few, many) or the class of an expanded clone, and some rows leave it out.

>TRBJ2-7|TRBD1|.|TRBV7-2|15
CASSSHRGRRREQYF
TGTGCCAGCAGCTCCCACAGGGGGCGTAGAAGGGAGCAGTACTTC
>TRBJ1-6|.|once|TRBV10-3|13
CAIRQGEVSPLHF
TGTGCCATCAGGCAGGGTGAGGTCTCACCCCTCCACTTT
>TRBJ2-7|.|once|TRBV2|13
CASSVHLYDEQYF
TGTGCCAGCAGTGTACACCTTTATGACGAGCAGTACTTC
>TRBJ1-1|TRBD1|once|TRBV5-1|14
CASSLRDRATEAFF
TGCGCCAGCAGCTTACGGGACAGGGCCACTGAAGCTTTCTTT
>TRBJ2-7|.|.|TRBV19|14
CASSISAGRYEQYF
TGTGCCAGTAGTATCTCGGCAGGGAGGTACGAGCAGTACTTC
>TRBJ1-6|.|.|TRBV27|15
CASSGRGPYNSPLHF
TGTGCCAGCAGTGGCAGGGGTCCCTATAATTCACCCCTCCACTTT
>TRBJ1-2|TRBD1|.|TRBV2|14
CASSTGQGYKGYTF
TGTGCCAGCAGTACGGGACAGGGTTATAAGGGCTACACCTTC
>TRBJ2-1|TRBD1|.|TRBV5-6|14
CASSSGTGVNEQFF
TGTGCCAGCAGCAGCGGGACAGGGGTCAATGAGCAGTTCTTC
>TRBJ2-1|.|.|TRBV2|15
CASSVALAGSNEQFF
TGTGCCAGCAGTGTAGCCCTAGCAGGCTCGAATGAGCAGTTCTTC
>TRBJ2-1|TRBD1|.|TRBV2|15
CASTQEGASYNEQFF
TGTGCCAGCACCCAAGAGGGGGCGTCCTACAATGAGCAGTTCTTC
>TRBJ2-7|TRBD2|.|TRBV7-2|15
CASSLFGGSSYEQYF
TGTGCCAGCAGCTTATTTGGCGGGAGTTCCTACGAGCAGTACTTC
>TRBJ2-1|TRBD1|.|TRBV4-1|18
CASSRDATGASSYNEQFF
TGCGCCAGCAGCCGAGATGCCACAGGGGCCAGCTCCTACAATGAGCAGTTCTTC
>TRBJ1-2|TRBD1|few|TRBV5-1|12
CASSLGQDGYTF
TGCGCCAGCAGCTTAGGACAGGACGGCTACACCTTC
>TRBJ1-1|.|.|TRBV3-1/TRBV3-2|15
CASSRGSPLNTEAFF
TGTGCCAGCAGCCGAGGATCTCCACTGAACACTGAAGCTTTCTTT
>TRBJ2-5|.|.|TRBV5-5|14
CASRRYRWEETQYF
TGTGCCAGCAGACGCTACAGGTGGGAAGAGACCCAGTACTTC
>TRBJ1-1|TRBD1|.|TRBV10-3|12
CAISEGDRAAFF
TGTGCCATCAGTGAAGGGGACAGGGCGGCTTTCTTT
>TRBJ1-1|.|.|TRBV12-3/TRBV12-4|13
CASSLSGNTEAFF
TGTGCCAGCAGTTTATCAGGGAACACTGAAGCTTTCTTT
>TRBJ1-1|.|.|TRBV12-3/TRBV12-4|13
CASSLNSGTEAFF
TGTGCCAGCAGTTTAAACAGCGGGACTGAAGCTTTCTTT
>TRBJ1-1|.|few|TRBV11-3|16
CASSLGHSDGGTEAFF
TGTGCCAGCAGCTTAGGACACTCCGACGGAGGCACTGAAGCTTTCTTT
>TRBJ2-3|.|.|TRBV5-5|15
CASSFEGSSTDTQYF
TGTGCCAGCAGCTTCGAGGGCTCTAGCACAGATACGCAGTATTTT
>TRBJ1-2|.|.|TRBV5-4|13
CASSSSFNYGYTF
TGTGCCAGCAGCTCGTCTTTCAACTATGGCTACACCTTC
>TRBJ1-4|TRBD1|.|TRBV5-1|14
CASSTGQGREKLFF
TGCGCCAGCAGCACTGGACAGGGTCGGGAAAAACTGTTTTTT
>TRBJ2-2|.|.|TRBV5-4|17
CASSNRAGTPNTGELFF
TGTGCCAGCAGCAACCGGGCCGGGACACCGAACACCGGGGAGCTGTTTTTT
>TRBJ2-7|TRBD2|.|TRBV18|13
CASSPGLIERQYF
TGTGCCAGCTCCCCGGGACTAATTGAACGGCAGTACTTC
>TRBJ1-2|TRBD1|.|TRBV7-2|15
CASIGTDWTNYGYTF
TGTGCCAGCATCGGGACAGACTGGACTAACTATGGCTACACCTTC
>TRBJ2-1|.|.|TRBV12-3/TRBV12-4|12
CASRPTGSEQFF
TGTGCCAGCAGACCGACAGGATCTGAGCAGTTCTTC
>TRBJ1-4|.|.|TRBV9|14
CASSPQTGGEKLFF
TGTGCCAGCAGCCCCCAGACAGGTGGGGAAAAACTGTTTTTT
>TRBJ1-5|.|.|TRBV12-3/TRBV12-4|13
CASSFSGIQPQHF
TGTGCCAGCAGTTTCTCGGGGATTCAGCCCCAGCATTTT
>TRBJ2-7|.|.|TRBV21-1|14
CASSKRPGSYEQYF
TGTGCCAGCAGCAAAAGACCGGGTTCCTACGAGCAGTACTTC
>TRBJ1-4|TRBD1|.|TRBV19|14
CASSIDRGSEKLFF
TGTGCCAGTAGTATCGACAGGGGAAGCGAAAAACTGTTTTTT
>TRBJ1-2|.|once|TRBV28|12
CASVTGIYGYTF
TGTGCCAGCGTAACAGGAATCTATGGCTACACCTTC
>TRBJ2-7|TRBD1|few|TRBV29-1|13
CSVKTGGRGEQYF
TGCAGCGTTAAGACAGGGGGACGCGGAGAGCAGTACTTC
>TRBJ1-2|TRBD1|.|TRBV28|14
CASSPGQTFYGYTF
TGTGCCAGCAGCCCGGGACAGACCTTCTATGGCTACACCTTC
>TRBJ2-1|.|.|TRBV7-3|16
CASSPEGASLGNEQFF
TGTGCCAGCAGCCCGGAAGGGGCTAGTTTAGGCAATGAGCAGTTCTTC
>TRBJ2-1|.|.|TRBV5-8|14
CASTRTVSYNEQFF
TGTGCCAGCACCAGGACAGTCTCCTACAATGAGCAGTTCTTC
>TRBJ2-1|.|.|TRBV11-2|12
CASSLGRGEQFF
TGTGCCAGCAGCTTAGGGAGGGGTGAGCAGTTCTTC
>TRBJ1-1|.|.|TRBV12-3/TRBV12-4|11
CASSPGPWAFF
TGTGCCAGCAGTCCAGGGCCTTGGGCTTTCTTT
>TRBJ2-1|TRBD1|.|TRBV5-1|15
CASSSLSTGNNEQFF
TGCGCCAGCAGCTCGCTATCGACAGGGAACAATGAGCAGTTCTTC
>TRBJ2-7|.|.|TRBV23-1|14
CASSWFPGAYEQYF
TGCGCCAGCAGCTGGTTCCCTGGAGCCTACGAGCAGTACTTC
>TRBJ1-1|TRBD1|.|TRBV18|16
CASSGTGAGWNTEAFF
TGTGCCAGCTCAGGGACAGGGGCGGGATGGAACACTGAAGCTTTCTTT
>TRBJ1-2|TRBD1|.|TRBV9|15
CASSVSGTGGSGYTF
TGTGCCAGCAGCGTATCCGGGACAGGGGGCAGTGGCTACACCTTC
>TRBJ1-5|.|.|TRBV6-2/TRBV6-3|14
CASSYGGGSQPQHF
TGTGCCAGCAGTTACGGGGGGGGCTCTCAGCCCCAGCATTTT
>TRBJ2-1|TRBD2|.|TRBV7-9|15
CASSLGRGGYNEQFF
TGTGCCAGCAGCTTAGGCCGGGGGGGCTATAATGAGCAGTTCTTC
>TRBJ2-5|TRBD2|once|TRBV28|13
CASTSGRVETQYF
TGTGCCAGCACTAGCGGGAGGGTAGAGACCCAGTACTTC
>TRBJ2-7|.|.|TRBV18|14
CASSPRDSTYEQYF
TGTGCCAGCTCTCCCCGGGACTCCACCTACGAGCAGTACTTC
>TRBJ1-2|.|once|TRBV2|12
CASTRGNYGYTF
TGTGCCAGCACGAGGGGGAATTATGGCTACACCTTC
>TRBJ1-1|TRBD1|.|TRBV10-1|17
CASSITTGQGENTEAFF
TGCGCCAGCAGTATCACTACTGGGCAGGGGGAAAACACTGAAGCTTTCTTT
>TRBJ1-6|TRBD1|few|TRBV10-3|14
CAISPGQGESPLHF
TGTGCCATCAGCCCGGGACAGGGTGAGTCACCCCTCCACTTT
>TRBJ1-4|.|.|TRBV19|13
CASSHGVGEKLFF
TGTGCCAGTAGTCACGGGGTAGGGGAAAAACTGTTTTTT
>TRBJ1-4|TRBD1|.|TRBV5-1|15
CASSLEGQPNEKLFF
TGCGCCAGCAGCTTGGAGGGACAGCCTAATGAAAAACTGTTTTTT
>TRBJ1-2|TRBD1|.|TRBV7-2|15
CASSQGPGQGGGYTF
TGTGCCAGCAGCCAGGGTCCGGGACAGGGGGGTGGCTACACCTTC